The clone carrying this TCR beta chain was recorded once. Its antigen is not known. The V gene lost 11 bases and the J gene lost 1 base, with 13 bases spanning the gap. This CDR3 has 13 amino acids. Per the germline V gene, CDR1 is ENHRY and CDR2 is SYGVKD. This record comes from a study of T cell responses to AZD1222 COVID-19 vaccine. This table comes from immunoSEQ multiplex PCR, and its TCRdb copy is limited to in-frame clones, with some not included. This repertoire shows more than 100,000 clones, about nine tenths found once; its top ten account for less than 6%. Study conclusions and caveats: Repertoires were collected only later (after the peak T cell response had occurred). At baseline, just five to seven AZD1222 recipients tested seropositive. Spike was spanned by vaccine-associated CD4 TCRs, which were dominant at 160-218 and 743-854. The sample set comprised mostly white British donors with more females, and clonal diversity was possibly underestimated.

Sequencing used peripheral blood, obtained on day 0 of AZD1222 vaccination. The clonotype was recovered from an adult in good health. This chain uses TRBV10-3 with TRBJ2-3, with unresolved D. In DNA form, the CDR3 reads TGTGCCGCCTGGGGTGGCGGCACAGATACGCAGTATTTT. This encodes CAAWGGGTDTQYF.